This T cell receptor (beta chain) was sequenced in a study of T-cell memory formation after mild COVID-19. A word on this clonotype: Its matching antigen is unknown.

Broader study findings: SARS-CoV-2 specificity of second-wave clones peaking day 37 was unconfirmed. The finding that pre-infection memory included some responding clones suggested that cross-reactive memory joined. Chiefly within CM and EM were the contracting CD4+ clones; CD8+ ones were within EMRA.

CDR1 and CDR2 (germline): SGHTA, FQGTGA. Trimming cost V 5 bases and J 4 bases, with 10 bases left between them. The CDR3 sequence is 13 residues long. It was 5'RACE with constant-segment primers that produced the TCR alpha and TCR beta cDNA libraries, which carried sample barcodes and UMIs. MiXCR, applied by TCRdb to the 5' RACE reads, yields one record per CDR3 protein. In the table there are hundreds of thousands of distinct CDR3 sequences, under 20% of which are singletons. Sequenced input: PBMCs or a T cell subset sorted from them (not recorded which). The receptor was isolated from an adult woman who had mild COVID-19 (a few samples of this study predate the infection). Cell type and time point are not known. The rearrangement links TRBV7-3 to TRBJ2-3; no clear D. CDR3 sequence (DNA): TGTGCCAGCAGCATTCGGAACCCAGATACGCAGTATTTT. This encodes CASSIRNPDTQYF.